Listed below are T cell receptor beta chains from one sample, sequenced in a study of T-cell reconstitution after alpha-beta-depleted transplantation in children. TCRdb reprocessed the PCR reads via MiXCR and lists one record per CDR3 protein. The table includes 600,000 to 700,000 distinct CDR3 sequences, 16% detected once. Source: PBMCs from the stem cell graft donor, taken from the stem cell graft. The receptors were gathered from a human donor who donated a stem cell graft to a child with acute myeloid leukemia. The CDR3 runs from the conserved cysteine through the conserved F or W.

TRBV5-1	CASNRGDGYTF
TRBV29-1	CSVSDSRKTQYF
TRBV7-2	CASSLGGRWNSPLHF
TRBV20-1	CSARKGRVYTDTQYF
TRBV12-3/TRBV12-4	CASTLLNGPDYGYTF
TRBV6-1	CASSQQVPWSGNTIYF
TRBV27	CASSPIGTGHQPQHF
TRBV28	CASSQLTGRNTIYF
TRBV20-1	CSAELLRGHGELFF
TRBV20-1	CSAGGPGSEKLFF
TRBV5-1	CASSHQATQYF
TRBV20-1	CSIHRGSYGYTF
TRBV20-1	CSAARDRGPGNQPQHF
TRBV20-1	CSAPSGGVWNTGELFF
TRBV12-3/TRBV12-4	CASSLQPTSNEQFF
TRBV27	CASSPGRGLNTEAFF
TRBV27	CASSLTGLYGYTF
TRBV20-1	CSASLDRTTNQPQHF
TRBV5-1	CASKNRTGNTGELFF
TRBV20-1	CSAQDREDSNQPQHF
TRBV12-3/TRBV12-4	CASSLHPQGANYGYTF
TRBV5-1	CASSTGLAHHNEQFF
TRBV5-1	CASSWTGTGPWSGELFF
TRBV7-2	CASSLSRLGSYEQYF
TRBV6-1	CASRGGGSTDTQYF
TRBV6-5	CASSYVGLRNTEAFF
TRBV7-6	CASSLGRASGASEQFF
TRBV20-1	CSATDSIGTEAFF
TRBV25-1	CASSWDGATNEKLFF
TRBV7-2	CASSSRLAANTGELFF
TRBV20-1	CSARETSGETQYF
TRBV7-3	CASRQAGGTDTQYF
TRBV12-3/TRBV12-4	CASSFGRPGELFF
TRBV10-3	CAISESAGGGASTDTQYF
TRBV20-1	CSARDLFASSFMNTEAFF
TRBV20-1	CSAPLAGSSSYNEQFF
TRBV6-5	CASSSYQGGSYNEQFF
TRBV12-3/TRBV12-4	CASSSPGLAAYNEQFF